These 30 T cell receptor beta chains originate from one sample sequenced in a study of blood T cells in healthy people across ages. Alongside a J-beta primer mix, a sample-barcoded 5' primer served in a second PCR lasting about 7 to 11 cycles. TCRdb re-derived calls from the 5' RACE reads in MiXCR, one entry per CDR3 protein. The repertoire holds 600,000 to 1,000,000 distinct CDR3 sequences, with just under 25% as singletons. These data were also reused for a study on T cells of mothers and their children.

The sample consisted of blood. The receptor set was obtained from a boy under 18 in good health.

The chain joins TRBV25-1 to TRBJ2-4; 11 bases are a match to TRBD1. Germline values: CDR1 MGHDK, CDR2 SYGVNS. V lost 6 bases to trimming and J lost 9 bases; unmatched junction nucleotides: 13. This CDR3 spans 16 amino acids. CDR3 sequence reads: CASRPGSDRGQRIQYF. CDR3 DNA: TGTGCCAGCAGGCCTGGTTCGGACAGGGGGCAACGCATTCAGTACTTC.

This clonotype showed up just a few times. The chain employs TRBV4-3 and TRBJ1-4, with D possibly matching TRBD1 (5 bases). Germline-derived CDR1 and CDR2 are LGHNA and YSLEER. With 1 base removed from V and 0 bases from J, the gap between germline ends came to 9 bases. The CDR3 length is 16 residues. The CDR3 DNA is TGCGCCAGCAGCCAAGTTCTCAGGGCAACTAATGAAAAACTGTTTTTT. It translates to CASSQVLRATNEKLFF.

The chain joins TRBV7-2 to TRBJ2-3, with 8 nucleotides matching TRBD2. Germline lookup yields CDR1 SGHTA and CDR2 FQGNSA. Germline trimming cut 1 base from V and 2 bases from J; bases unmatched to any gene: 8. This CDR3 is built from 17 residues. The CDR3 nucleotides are TGTGCCAGCAGCTTAGAAGGGATCGGGAGGGTCACAGATACGCAGTATTTT. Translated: CASSLEGIGRVTDTQYF.

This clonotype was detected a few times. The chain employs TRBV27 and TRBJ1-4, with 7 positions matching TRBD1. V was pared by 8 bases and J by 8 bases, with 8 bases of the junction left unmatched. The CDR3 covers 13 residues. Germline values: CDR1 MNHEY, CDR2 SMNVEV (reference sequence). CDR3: CASRRQGEEKLFF. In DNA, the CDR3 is TGTGCCAGCCGCAGACAGGGAGAGGAAAAACTGTTTTTT.

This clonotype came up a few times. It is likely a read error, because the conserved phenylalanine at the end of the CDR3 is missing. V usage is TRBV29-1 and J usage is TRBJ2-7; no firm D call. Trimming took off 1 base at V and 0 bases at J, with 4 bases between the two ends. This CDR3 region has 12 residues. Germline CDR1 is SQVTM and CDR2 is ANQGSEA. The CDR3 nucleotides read TGCAGCGTTGAAGGGCCCTCCTACGAGCAGTACCTC. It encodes CSVEGPSYEQYL.

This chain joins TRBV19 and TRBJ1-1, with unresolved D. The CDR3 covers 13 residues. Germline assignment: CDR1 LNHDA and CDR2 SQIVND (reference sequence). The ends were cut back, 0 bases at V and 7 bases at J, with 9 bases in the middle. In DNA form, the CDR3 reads TGTGCCAGTAGTATAGATCGGGGAAGTGAAGCTTTCTTT. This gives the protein CASSIDRGSEAFF.

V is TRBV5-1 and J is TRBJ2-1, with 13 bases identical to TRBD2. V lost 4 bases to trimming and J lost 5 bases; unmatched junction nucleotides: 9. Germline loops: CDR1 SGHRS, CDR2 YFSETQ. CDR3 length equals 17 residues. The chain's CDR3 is CASSILAGGPPDNEQFF. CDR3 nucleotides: TGCGCCAGCAGCATACTAGCGGGGGGGCCCCCCGACAATGAGCAGTTCTTC.

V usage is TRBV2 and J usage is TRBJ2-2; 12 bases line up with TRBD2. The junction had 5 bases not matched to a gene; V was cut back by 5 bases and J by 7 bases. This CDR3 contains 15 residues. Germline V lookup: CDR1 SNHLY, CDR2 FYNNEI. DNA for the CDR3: TGTGCCAGCAGTTCCTGGACTAGCGGGGTCGGGGAGCTGTTTTTT. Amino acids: CASSSWTSGVGELFF.

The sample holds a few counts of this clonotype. The CDR3 coding sequence is TGCGCCAGCAGCCAAGTTGATTTAGGGTTTACCCACTACAATGAGCAGTTCTTC. Amino acid sequence: CASSQVDLGFTHYNEQFF. The chain recombines TRBV4-1 with TRBJ2-1, with no clear D. V was trimmed by 1 base and J by 3 bases, leaving 19 bases between them. The CDR3 is 18 amino acids. Germline V gives CDR1 MGHRA, CDR2 YSYEKL.

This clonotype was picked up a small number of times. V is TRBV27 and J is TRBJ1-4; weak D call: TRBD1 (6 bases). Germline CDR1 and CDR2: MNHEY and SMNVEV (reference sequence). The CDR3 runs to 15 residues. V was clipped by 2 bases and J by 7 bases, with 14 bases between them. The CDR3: CASSLRQDQGEKLFF. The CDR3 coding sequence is TGTGCCAGCAGTTTACGACAGGACCAGGGTGAAAAACTGTTTTTT.

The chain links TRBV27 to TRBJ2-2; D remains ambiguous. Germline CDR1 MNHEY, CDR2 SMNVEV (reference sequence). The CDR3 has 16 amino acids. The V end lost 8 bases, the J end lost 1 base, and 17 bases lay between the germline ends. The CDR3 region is CASGPYRSENTGELFF. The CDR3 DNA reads TGTGCCAGCGGCCCTTACCGTTCTGAGAACACCGGGGAGCTGTTTTTT.

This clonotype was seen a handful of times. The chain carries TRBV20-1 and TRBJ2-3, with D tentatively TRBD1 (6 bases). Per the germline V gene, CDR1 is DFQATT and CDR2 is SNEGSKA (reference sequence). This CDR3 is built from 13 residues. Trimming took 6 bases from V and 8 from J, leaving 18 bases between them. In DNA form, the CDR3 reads TGCAGTGCCCTAGGGGGTCTAGGCGGTACGCAGTATTTT. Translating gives CSALGGLGGTQYF.

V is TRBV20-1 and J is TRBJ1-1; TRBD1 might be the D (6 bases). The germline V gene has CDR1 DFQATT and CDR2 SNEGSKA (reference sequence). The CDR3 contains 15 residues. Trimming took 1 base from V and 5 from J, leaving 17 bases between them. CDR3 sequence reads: CSARAPNSGETEAFF. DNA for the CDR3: TGCAGTGCTAGAGCGCCGAATTCAGGGGAGACTGAAGCTTTCTTT.

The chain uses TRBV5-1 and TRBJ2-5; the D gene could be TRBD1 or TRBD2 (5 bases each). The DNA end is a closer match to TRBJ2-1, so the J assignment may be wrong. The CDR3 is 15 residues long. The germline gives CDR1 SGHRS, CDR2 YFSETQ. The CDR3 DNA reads TGCGCCAGCAGCGTCGGGACGGACCCTGGCAATGAGCAGTTCTTC. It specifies CASSVGTDPGNEQFF.

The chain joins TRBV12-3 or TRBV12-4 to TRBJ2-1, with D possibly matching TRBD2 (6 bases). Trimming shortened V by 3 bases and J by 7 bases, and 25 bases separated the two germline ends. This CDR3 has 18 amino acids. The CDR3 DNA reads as TGTGCCAGCAGTTTTTTCGTCTCGGCCATCCCAGGACTAAATGAGCAGTTCTTC. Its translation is CASSFFVSAIPGLNEQFF.

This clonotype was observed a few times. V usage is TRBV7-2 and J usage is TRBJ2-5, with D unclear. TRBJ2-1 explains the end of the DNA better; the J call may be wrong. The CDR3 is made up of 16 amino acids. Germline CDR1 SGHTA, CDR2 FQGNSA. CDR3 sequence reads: CASSLLTRRVAVEQFF. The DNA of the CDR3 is TGTGCCAGCAGCTTACTCACCCGAAGGGTCGCTGTTGAGCAGTTCTTC.

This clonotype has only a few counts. CDR3 nucleotide sequence: TGCAGCGTTGAAGGAGTACAGGATGGCTACACCTTC. Residues: CSVEGVQDGYTF. This sequence joins TRBV29-1 and TRBJ1-2, with D maybe TRBD1 (5 bases). The V end lost 1 base, the J end lost 6 bases, and 9 bases lay between the germline ends. In germline, CDR1 is SQVTM, CDR2 ANQGSEA. The length of the CDR3 is 12 residues.

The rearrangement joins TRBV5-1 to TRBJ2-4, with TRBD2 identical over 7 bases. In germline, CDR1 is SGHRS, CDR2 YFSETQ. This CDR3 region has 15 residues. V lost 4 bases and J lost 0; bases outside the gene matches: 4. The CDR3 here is CASSEIAGAKNIQYF. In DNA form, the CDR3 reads TGCGCCAGCAGCGAAATAGCGGGAGCCAAAAACATTCAGTACTTC.

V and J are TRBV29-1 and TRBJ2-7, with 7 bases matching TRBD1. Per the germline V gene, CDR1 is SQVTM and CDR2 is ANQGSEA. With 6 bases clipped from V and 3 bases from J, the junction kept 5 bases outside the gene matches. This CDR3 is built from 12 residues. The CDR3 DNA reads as TGCAGCGTCGTCGACAGGGTCTACGAGCAGTACTTC. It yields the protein CSVVDRVYEQYF.

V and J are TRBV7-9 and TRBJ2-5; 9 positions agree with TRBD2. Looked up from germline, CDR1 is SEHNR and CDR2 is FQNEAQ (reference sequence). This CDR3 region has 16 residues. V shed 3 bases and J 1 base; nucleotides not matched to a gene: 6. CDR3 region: CASSFGLAGPQETQYF. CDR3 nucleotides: TGTGCCAGCAGCTTCGGCCTAGCGGGGCCCCAAGAGACCCAGTACTTC.

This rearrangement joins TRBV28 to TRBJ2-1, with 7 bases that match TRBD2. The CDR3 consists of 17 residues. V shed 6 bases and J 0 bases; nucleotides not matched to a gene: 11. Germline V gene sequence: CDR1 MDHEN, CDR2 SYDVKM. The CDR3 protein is CASSLAAASSSYNEQFF. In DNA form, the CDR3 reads TGTGCCAGCAGCCTAGCGGCTGCTTCAAGCTCCTACAATGAGCAGTTCTTC. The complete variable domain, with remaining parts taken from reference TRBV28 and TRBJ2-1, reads DVKVTQSSRYLVKRTGEKVFLECVQDMDHENMFWYRQDPGLGLRLIYFSYDVKMKEKGDIPEGYSVSREKKERFSLILESASTNQTSMYLCASSLAAASSSYNEQFFGPGTRLTVL.

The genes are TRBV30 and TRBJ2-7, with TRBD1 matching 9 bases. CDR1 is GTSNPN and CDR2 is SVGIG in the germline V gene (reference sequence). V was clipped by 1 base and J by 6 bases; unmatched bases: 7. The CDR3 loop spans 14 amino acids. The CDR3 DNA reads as TGTGCCTGGAGTGATGTCGGACAGGGGTTCGAGCAGTACTTC. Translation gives CAWSDVGQGFEQYF.

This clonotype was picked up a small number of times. The chain's CDR3 is CASSPRDREGYTF. The CDR3 nucleotides read TGTGCCAGCAGCCCCCGGGACAGGGAAGGCTACACCTTC. The V gene is TRBV7-2, the J gene TRBJ1-2; TRBD1 aligns across 9 bases. V trimming: 5 bases; J trimming: 8 bases; junction bases outside the gene matches: 6. The CDR3 is 13 amino acids. Germline-derived CDR1 and CDR2 are SGHTA and FQGNSA.

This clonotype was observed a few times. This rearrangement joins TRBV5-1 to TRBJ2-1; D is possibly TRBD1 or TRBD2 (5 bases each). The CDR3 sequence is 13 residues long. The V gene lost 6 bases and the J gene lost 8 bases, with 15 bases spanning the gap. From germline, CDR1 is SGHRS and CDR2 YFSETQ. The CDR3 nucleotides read TGCGCCAGCAAGAGGGGAGAAATGGATGAGCAGTTCTTC. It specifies CASKRGEMDEQFF.

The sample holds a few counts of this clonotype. The DNA for the CDR3 is TGTGCCAGCTCACTAGCGGGAGCCCCTGAGCAGTTCTTC. This encodes CASSLAGAPEQFF. V is TRBV18 and J is TRBJ2-5; 9 bases agree with TRBD2. The DNA end is more similar to TRBJ2-1, so the J call may be wrong. The CDR3 consists of 13 residues. The germline V gene encodes CDR1 KGHSH and CDR2 LQKENI.

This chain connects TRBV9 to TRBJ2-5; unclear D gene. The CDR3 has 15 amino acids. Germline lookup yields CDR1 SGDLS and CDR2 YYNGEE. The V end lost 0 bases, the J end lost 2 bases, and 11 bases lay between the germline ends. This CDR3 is CASSVEAGYQETQYF. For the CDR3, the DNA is TGTGCCAGCAGCGTAGAGGCAGGTTATCAAGAGACCCAGTACTTC.

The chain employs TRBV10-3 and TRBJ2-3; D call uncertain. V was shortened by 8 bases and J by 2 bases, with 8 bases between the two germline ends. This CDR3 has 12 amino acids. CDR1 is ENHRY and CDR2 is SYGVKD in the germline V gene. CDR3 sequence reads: CAIGKDTDTQYF. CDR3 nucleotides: TGTGCCATCGGGAAAGACACAGATACGCAGTATTTT.

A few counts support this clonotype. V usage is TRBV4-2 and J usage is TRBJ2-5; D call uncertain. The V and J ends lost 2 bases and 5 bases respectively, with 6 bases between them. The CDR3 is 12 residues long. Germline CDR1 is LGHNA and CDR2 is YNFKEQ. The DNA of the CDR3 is TGTGCCAGCAGCCAATCGGCCGAGACCCAGTACTTC. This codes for CASSQSAETQYF.

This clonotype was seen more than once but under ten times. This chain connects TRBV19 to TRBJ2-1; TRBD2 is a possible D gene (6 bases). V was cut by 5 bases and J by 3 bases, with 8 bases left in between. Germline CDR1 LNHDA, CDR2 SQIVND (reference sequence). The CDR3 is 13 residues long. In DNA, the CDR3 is TGTGCCAGTAGTTCGACTAGCTACAATGAGCAGTTCTTC. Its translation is CASSSTSYNEQFF.

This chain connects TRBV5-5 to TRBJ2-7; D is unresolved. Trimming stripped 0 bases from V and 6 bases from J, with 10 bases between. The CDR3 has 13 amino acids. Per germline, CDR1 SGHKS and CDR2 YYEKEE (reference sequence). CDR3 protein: CASSLDWGSEQYF. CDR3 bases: TGTGCCAGCAGCTTGGATTGGGGTAGCGAGCAGTACTTC.